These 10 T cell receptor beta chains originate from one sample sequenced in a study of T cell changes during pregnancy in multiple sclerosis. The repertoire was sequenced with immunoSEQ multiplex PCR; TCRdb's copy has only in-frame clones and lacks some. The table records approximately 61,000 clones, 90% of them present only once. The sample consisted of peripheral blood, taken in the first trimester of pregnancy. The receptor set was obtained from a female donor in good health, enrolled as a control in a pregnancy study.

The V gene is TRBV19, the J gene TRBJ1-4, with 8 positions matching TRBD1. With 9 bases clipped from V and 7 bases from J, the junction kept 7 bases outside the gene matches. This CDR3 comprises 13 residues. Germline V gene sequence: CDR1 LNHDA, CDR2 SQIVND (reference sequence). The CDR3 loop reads CASKQGVSEKLFF. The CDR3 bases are TGTGCCAGCAAACAGGGGGTCAGTGAAAAACTGTTTTTT.

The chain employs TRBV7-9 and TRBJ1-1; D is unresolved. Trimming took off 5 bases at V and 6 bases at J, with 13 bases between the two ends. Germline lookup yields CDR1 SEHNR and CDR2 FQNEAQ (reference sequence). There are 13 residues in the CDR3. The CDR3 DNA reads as TGTGCCAGCAGCCTAACCCAGGTCGCTGAAGCTTTCTTT. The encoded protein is CASSLTQVAEAFF.

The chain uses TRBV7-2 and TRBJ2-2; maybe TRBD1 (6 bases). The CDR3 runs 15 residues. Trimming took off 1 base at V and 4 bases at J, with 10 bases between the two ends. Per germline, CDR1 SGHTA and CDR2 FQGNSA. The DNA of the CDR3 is TGTGCCAGCAGCTTAGGTACAGGGAGCACCGGGGAGCTGTTTTTT. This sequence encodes CASSLGTGSTGELFF.

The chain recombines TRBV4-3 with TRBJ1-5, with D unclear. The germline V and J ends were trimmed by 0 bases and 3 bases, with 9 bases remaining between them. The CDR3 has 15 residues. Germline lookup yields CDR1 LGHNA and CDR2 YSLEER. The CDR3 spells CASSQDQRSNQPQHF. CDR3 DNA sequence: TGCGCCAGCAGCCAAGATCAACGGTCCAATCAGCCCCAGCATTTT.

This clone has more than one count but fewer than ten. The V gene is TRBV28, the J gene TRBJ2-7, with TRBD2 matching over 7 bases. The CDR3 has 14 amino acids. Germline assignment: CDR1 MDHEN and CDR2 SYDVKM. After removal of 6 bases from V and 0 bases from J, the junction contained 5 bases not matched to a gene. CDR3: CASSVTSLSYEQYF. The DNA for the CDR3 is TGTGCCAGCAGCGTGACTAGCCTCTCCTACGAGCAGTACTTC.

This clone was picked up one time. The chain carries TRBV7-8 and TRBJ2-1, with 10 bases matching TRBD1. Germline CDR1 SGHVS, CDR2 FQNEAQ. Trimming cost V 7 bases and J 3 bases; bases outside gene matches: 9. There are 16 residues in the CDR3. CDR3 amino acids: CASIGRRTGGYNEQFF. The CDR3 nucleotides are TGTGCCAGCATCGGAAGGAGGACAGGGGGCTACAATGAGCAGTTCTTC.

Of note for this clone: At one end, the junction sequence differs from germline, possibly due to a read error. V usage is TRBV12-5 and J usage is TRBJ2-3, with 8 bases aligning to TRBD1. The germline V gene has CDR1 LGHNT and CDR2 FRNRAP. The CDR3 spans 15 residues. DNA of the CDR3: TGTGCTAGTGGTCCACCATCAGGGGGCACGGATACGCAGTATTTT. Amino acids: CASGPPSGGTDTQYF.

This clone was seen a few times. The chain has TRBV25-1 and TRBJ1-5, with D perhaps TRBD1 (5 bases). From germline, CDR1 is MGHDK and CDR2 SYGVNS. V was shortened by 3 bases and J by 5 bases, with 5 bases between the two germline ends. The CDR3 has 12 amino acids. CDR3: CASSDRDQPQHF. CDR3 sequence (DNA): TGTGCCAGCAGTGACAGGGATCAGCCCCAGCATTTT.

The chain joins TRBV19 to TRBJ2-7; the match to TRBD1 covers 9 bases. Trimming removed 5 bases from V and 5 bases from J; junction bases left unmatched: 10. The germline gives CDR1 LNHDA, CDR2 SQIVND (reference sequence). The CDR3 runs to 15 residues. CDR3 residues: CASSEATGGRDEQYF. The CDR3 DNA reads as TGTGCCAGTAGTGAGGCTACAGGGGGCAGGGACGAGCAGTACTTC.

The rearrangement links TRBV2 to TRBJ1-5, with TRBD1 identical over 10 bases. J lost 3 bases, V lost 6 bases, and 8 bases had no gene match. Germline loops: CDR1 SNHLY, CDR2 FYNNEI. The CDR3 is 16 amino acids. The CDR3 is CASSLTGGHTNQPQHF. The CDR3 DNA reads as TGTGCCAGCAGCCTGACAGGGGGCCACACCAATCAGCCCCAGCATTTT. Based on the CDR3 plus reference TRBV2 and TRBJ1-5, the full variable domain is EPEVTQTPSHQVTQMGQEVILRCVPISNHLYFYWYRQILGQKVEFLVSFYNNEISEKSEIFDDQFSVERPDGSNFTLKIRSTKLEDSAMYFCASSLTGGHTNQPQHFGDGTRLSIL.